This T cell receptor (beta chain) is drawn from a study of identical twins. Broader study findings: Sequences that were beta out-of-frame showed weaker excess twin sharing.

This clonotype was found many times. Antigen specificity is unknown. The germline gives CDR1 DFQATT, CDR2 SNEGSKA (reference sequence). The CDR3 consists of 14 residues. V was pared by 3 bases and J by 1 base, with 4 bases of the junction left unmatched. Template switching (which added a universal primer site) was used, and cDNA carried unique molecular identifiers. A single record per CDR3 protein comes from TCRdb applying MiXCR to the 5' RACE reads. The sample yields hundreds of thousands of distinct CDR3 sequences, around 6.1% seen once. The sequence was collected from a man younger than 30 in good health. V usage is TRBV20-1 and J usage is TRBJ2-5; 8 positions match TRBD2. The sample was naive T cells sorted from blood. CDR3 DNA: TGCAGTGCTAGTCTAGCGGGTATCCAAGAGACCCAGTACTTC. Translating it yields CSASLAGIQETQYF.